This is a list of T cell receptor beta chains from one sample in a study of cytomegalovirus exposure and HLA in healthy donors. Repertoires were generated with immunoSEQ multiplex PCR, while TCRdb's copy carries only in-frame clones and drops some. The sample yields about 150,000 clones, 75% seen once. What was sequenced was PBMCs. The receptors were gathered from a man aged 25 to 40 in good health and CMV-seronegative. Each CDR3 is given with its conserved first and last residue. The D gene is left open where the match is weak. The size entry is marked missing in some rows and otherwise reads once, few, many or a size class.

clone size: -
D gene: TRBD1
V gene: TRBV9
J gene: TRBJ2-1
CDR3 DNA: TGTGCCAGCAGCGTAGGACAGGGGCGGTACAATGAGCAGTTCTTC
CDR3 protein: CASSVGQGRYNEQFF

clone size: few
D gene: -
V gene: TRBV6-4
J gene: TRBJ2-6
CDR3 DNA: TGTGCCAGCAGCGGAACAGACTCTGGGGCCAACGGCCTGACTTTC
CDR3 protein: CASSGTDSGANGLTF

clone size: -
D gene: TRBD1
V gene: TRBV11-1
J gene: TRBJ2-7
CDR3 DNA: TGTGCCAGCAGCCCAGGGACAGGGGGTTTCTACGAGCAGTACTTC
CDR3 protein: CASSPGTGGFYEQYF

clone size: once
D gene: -
V gene: TRBV25-1
J gene: TRBJ2-7
CDR3 DNA: TGTGCCAGCATTGGGACTTATTCCTACGAGCAGTACTTC
CDR3 protein: CASIGTYSYEQYF

clone size: -
D gene: -
V gene: TRBV5-6
J gene: TRBJ2-3
CDR3 DNA: TGTGCCAGCAGCTCCCGAGTGAGAACATGGGACTCAACTCCAGATACGCAGTATTTT
CDR3 protein: CASSSRVRTWDSTPDTQYF

clone size: -
D gene: TRBD1
V gene: TRBV30
J gene: TRBJ1-5
CDR3 DNA: TGTGCCTGGAGTGTTTCAGGGGGTAGCAATCAGCCCCAGCATTTT
CDR3 protein: CAWSVSGGSNQPQHF

clone size: -
D gene: TRBD2
V gene: TRBV4-1
J gene: TRBJ2-3
CDR3 DNA: TGCGCCAGCAGCCTTTTAGCGGGTCGCACAGATACGCAGTATTTT
CDR3 protein: CASSLLAGRTDTQYF

clone size: -
D gene: -
V gene: TRBV5-6
J gene: TRBJ2-1
CDR3 DNA: TGTGCCAGCAGCTTGGTTCGGGTCTCCTACAATGAGCAGTTCTTC
CDR3 protein: CASSLVRVSYNEQFF

clone size: -
D gene: -
V gene: TRBV7-3
J gene: TRBJ2-5
CDR3 DNA: TGTGCCAGCAGCTGGAGCACTTTCTTCCAAGAGACCCAGTACTTC
CDR3 protein: CASSWSTFFQETQYF

clone size: -
D gene: -
V gene: TRBV5-1
J gene: TRBJ2-7
CDR3 DNA: TGCGCCAGCAGCTTGACAGCGGGTCAAAACTACGAGCAGTACTTC
CDR3 protein: CASSLTAGQNYEQYF

clone size: -
D gene: -
V gene: TRBV5-4
J gene: TRBJ2-1
CDR3 DNA: TGTGCCAGCAGCCAACAGCGGGCCCCAAAAGAGCAGTTCTTC
CDR3 protein: CASSQQRAPKEQFF

clone size: -
D gene: -
V gene: TRBV7-3
J gene: TRBJ1-1
CDR3 DNA: TGTGCCAGCCGAAACGGGGACTTTGAGAACACTGAAGCTTTCTTT
CDR3 protein: CASRNGDFENTEAFF

clone size: -
D gene: TRBD2
V gene: TRBV19
J gene: TRBJ2-1
CDR3 DNA: TGTGCCAGTTCTTTTCGGACTAGCGGGGGGGTCTCTGAGTACAATGAGCAGTTCTTC
CDR3 protein: CASSFRTSGGVSEYNEQFF

clone size: -
D gene: -
V gene: TRBV4-1
J gene: TRBJ1-1
CDR3 DNA: TGCGCCAGCAGCCTGACGGGACATTTGAACACTGAAGCTTTCTTT
CDR3 protein: CASSLTGHLNTEAFF

clone size: once
D gene: TRBD1
V gene: TRBV30
J gene: TRBJ1-5
CDR3 DNA: TGTGCCTGGCGACAGGGGAATAGCAATCAGCCCCAGCATTTT
CDR3 protein: CAWRQGNSNQPQHF

clone size: -
D gene: -
V gene: TRBV6-4
J gene: TRBJ2-3
CDR3 DNA: TGTGCCAGCAGTGACGGAGGCAGCAGCACAGATACGCAGTATTTT
CDR3 protein: CASSDGGSSTDTQYF

clone size: -
D gene: TRBD2
V gene: TRBV5-4
J gene: TRBJ2-3
CDR3 DNA: TGTGCCAGCAGCCTATCTGGACTAGCGGGAGAAGATACGCAGTATTTT
CDR3 protein: CASSLSGLAGEDTQYF

clone size: -
D gene: TRBD1
V gene: TRBV6-1
J gene: TRBJ1-2
CDR3 DNA: TGTGCCAGCACTGTAGACAGGGAATATGGCTACACCTTC
CDR3 protein: CASTVDREYGYTF

clone size: few
D gene: TRBD1
V gene: TRBV6-5
J gene: TRBJ1-2
CDR3 DNA: TGTGCCAGCAGACTGACAGGGGGCTACACCTTC
CDR3 protein: CASRLTGGYTF

clone size: -
D gene: -
V gene: TRBV5-1
J gene: TRBJ1-1
CDR3 DNA: TGCGCCAGCAGCTTGGCTCCGGGGAACACTGAAGCTTTCTTT
CDR3 protein: CASSLAPGNTEAFF

clone size: few
D gene: -
V gene: TRBV11-2
J gene: TRBJ1-6
CDR3 DNA: TGTGCCAGCAGCTCCTCGGTCCTTTATAATTCACCCCTCCACTTT
CDR3 protein: CASSSSVLYNSPLHF

clone size: -
D gene: -
V gene: TRBV13
J gene: TRBJ2-7
CDR3 DNA: TGTGCCAGCTCCCCCGGGAGAGCCTACGAGCAGTACTTC
CDR3 protein: CASSPGRAYEQYF

clone size: -
D gene: -
V gene: TRBV7-9
J gene: TRBJ2-6
CDR3 DNA: TGTGCCAGCAGCGCGGGGAGCTCTGGGGCCAACGTCCTGACTTTC
CDR3 protein: CASSAGSSGANVLTF

clone size: once
D gene: TRBD1
V gene: TRBV9
J gene: TRBJ1-2
CDR3 DNA: TGTGCCAGCAGCCTGACAGGGGGCGCGCATCCTGCCTATGGCTACACCTTC
CDR3 protein: CASSLTGGAHPAYGYTF

clone size: once
D gene: TRBD2
V gene: TRBV27
J gene: TRBJ2-7
CDR3 DNA: TGTGCCAGCAGTTCATCCCCTAGCGGGGGCACCTACGAGCAGTACTTC
CDR3 protein: CASSSSPSGGTYEQYF

clone size: -
D gene: -
V gene: TRBV30
J gene: TRBJ2-4
CDR3 DNA: TGTGCCTGGACTAGCCAAAACAGTCAGTACTTC
CDR3 protein: CAWTSQNSQYF

clone size: -
D gene: TRBD2
V gene: TRBV18
J gene: TRBJ2-1
CDR3 DNA: TGTGCCAGCTCACCACCGTCCAACGGGGGGGCGGGTGAGCAGTTCTTC
CDR3 protein: CASSPPSNGGAGEQFF

clone size: -
D gene: TRBD1
V gene: TRBV28
J gene: TRBJ2-7
CDR3 DNA: TGTGCCAGCCGGTCACAGGGGCCCTCCTACGAGCAGTACTTC
CDR3 protein: CASRSQGPSYEQYF

clone size: -
D gene: -
V gene: TRBV2
J gene: TRBJ2-5
CDR3 DNA: TGTGCCAGCAGGGAGCAGCAGGGGCAGACCCAGTACTTC
CDR3 protein: CASREQQGQTQYF

clone size: -
D gene: -
V gene: TRBV6-5
J gene: TRBJ1-2
CDR3 DNA: TGTGCCAGCAGTTACCGCCGAAGTCTCAGGAATCATGGCTACACCTTC
CDR3 protein: CASSYRRSLRNHGYTF

clone size: -
D gene: -
V gene: TRBV5-6
J gene: TRBJ1-3
CDR3 DNA: TGTGCCAGCAAGGAGGGCTTAAGCTCTGGAAACACCATATATTTT
CDR3 protein: CASKEGLSSGNTIYF

clone size: few
D gene: -
V gene: TRBV7-2
J gene: TRBJ1-1
CDR3 DNA: TGTGCCAGCAGCCCAATTGGGGGGGAGGGCACTGAAGCTTTCTTT
CDR3 protein: CASSPIGGEGTEAFF

clone size: few
D gene: -
V gene: TRBV4-1
J gene: TRBJ2-7
CDR3 DNA: TGCGCCAGCAGCAACCCCTTAGGGAGTTCCTACGAGCAGTACTTC
CDR3 protein: CASSNPLGSSYEQYF

clone size: -
D gene: TRBD1
V gene: TRBV4-1
J gene: TRBJ1-1
CDR3 DNA: TGCGCCAGCAGCCAAGTTACAGGGGGGACTGAAGCTTTCTTT
CDR3 protein: CASSQVTGGTEAFF

clone size: once
D gene: TRBD2
V gene: TRBV5-6
J gene: TRBJ2-3
CDR3 DNA: TGTGCCAGCAGCTTGCTAGCGGGGTTCACAGATACGCAGTATTTT
CDR3 protein: CASSLLAGFTDTQYF

clone size: -
D gene: TRBD2
V gene: TRBV5-1
J gene: TRBJ2-3
CDR3 DNA: TGCGCCAGCAGCGGGGGGGGACTAGCGGGTGCAACAGATACGCAGTATTTT
CDR3 protein: CASSGGGLAGATDTQYF

clone size: -
D gene: -
V gene: TRBV28
J gene: TRBJ2-7
CDR3 DNA: TGTGCCAGCAGTGGGGCCCCTTTTGGGACACACATCTACGAGCAGTACTTC
CDR3 protein: CASSGAPFGTHIYEQYF

clone size: -
D gene: TRBD1
V gene: TRBV7-9
J gene: TRBJ1-4
CDR3 DNA: TGTGCCAGCACCCCCGGGACAGGGGGCGAAAAACTGTTTTTT
CDR3 protein: CASTPGTGGEKLFF

clone size: -
D gene: TRBD2
V gene: TRBV7-9
J gene: TRBJ2-3
CDR3 DNA: TGTGCCAGCAGCTTTCTAGCGGGAGGGCGGGCAGATACGCAGTATTTT
CDR3 protein: CASSFLAGGRADTQYF

clone size: -
D gene: -
V gene: TRBV5-1
J gene: TRBJ1-3
CDR3 DNA: TGCGCCAGCGGCCCGTGGGACACGAGCTCTGGAAACACCATATATTTT
CDR3 protein: CASGPWDTSSGNTIYF

clone size: once
D gene: TRBD1
V gene: TRBV7-9
J gene: TRBJ2-5
CDR3 DNA: TGTGCCAGCAGCTCGGGACAGGGCAGTAAAGAGACCCAGTACTTC
CDR3 protein: CASSSGQGSKETQYF

clone size: -
D gene: -
V gene: TRBV7-3
J gene: TRBJ2-7
CDR3 DNA: TGTGCCAGCAGCCCCTCTCCGGCCTACGAGCAGTACTTC
CDR3 protein: CASSPSPAYEQYF

clone size: -
D gene: -
V gene: TRBV7-2
J gene: TRBJ1-1
CDR3 DNA: TGTGCCAGCAGTAGACGGGAAAACACTGAAGCTTTCTTT
CDR3 protein: CASSRRENTEAFF

clone size: -
D gene: TRBD2
V gene: TRBV5-1
J gene: TRBJ2-1
CDR3 DNA: TGCGCCAGCAGCTTGATGGGGGGACTAGCCTTCAATGAGCAGTTCTTC
CDR3 protein: CASSLMGGLAFNEQFF

clone size: few
D gene: TRBD2
V gene: TRBV9
J gene: TRBJ2-1
CDR3 DNA: TGTGCCAGCAGCGTCGGGGGGAGTCACTCCTACAATGAGCAGTTCTTC
CDR3 protein: CASSVGGSHSYNEQFF

clone size: -
D gene: TRBD1
V gene: TRBV7-3
J gene: TRBJ2-4
CDR3 DNA: TGTGCCAGCAGCTTAACGGGACAGGGTTACATTCAGTACTTC
CDR3 protein: CASSLTGQGYIQYF

clone size: -
D gene: TRBD1
V gene: TRBV15
J gene: TRBJ1-1
CDR3 DNA: TGTGCCACCAGCAGAGGAACCACAGGGGGGGCCACTGAAGCTTTCTTT
CDR3 protein: CATSRGTTGGATEAFF

clone size: -
D gene: -
V gene: TRBV6-5
J gene: TRBJ1-3
CDR3 DNA: TGTGCCAGCAGTTATCAGGCCTCTGGAAACACCATATATTTT
CDR3 protein: CASSYQASGNTIYF

clone size: once
D gene: -
V gene: TRBV18
J gene: TRBJ1-1
CDR3 DNA: TGTGCCAGCTCACCACGGGTAGCAGGGGCTGAAGCTTTCTTT
CDR3 protein: CASSPRVAGAEAFF

clone size: once
D gene: -
V gene: TRBV28
J gene: TRBJ2-1
CDR3 DNA: TGTGCCAGCAGTACACCGGGACAAGGTTCTGAGGAGCAGTTCTTC
CDR3 protein: CASSTPGQGSEEQFF